This T cell receptor (beta chain) was sequenced during a study of blood T cell repertoires in COVID-19. This clone has just a few counts. Individuals drawn from approximately 22 US areas were about 18 to 90 years old. Researchers sorted participants into cohorts using their self-reported clinical history. In the original workflow: Researchers report that nucleated cell counts were estimated from reference gene primer amplification. Assay: immunoSEQ multiplex PCR; the TCRdb copy retains only in-frame clones and omits some. The V and J calls and clone size are taken from that table; D and trimming were inferred from the DNA. The sample lists around 390,000 clones, around 87% occurring once. With 3 bases clipped from V and 8 bases from J, the junction kept 7 bases outside the gene matches. CDR3 size: 13 residues. CDR1 GTSNPN and CDR2 SVGIG come from the germline V gene (reference sequence).

The TCR originated in a woman aged 45-65 years who had recovered from COVID-19. The sequenced sample was PBMCs or T cells enriched from blood (not recorded which). The genes are TRBV30 and TRBJ2-1; 7 nucleotides line up with TRBD2. The CDR3 is CAWSPRLADEQFF. CDR3 DNA sequence: TGTGCCTGGAGCCCCCGCCTAGCGGATGAGCAGTTCTTC.